Listed below are T cell receptor beta chains from one sample, sequenced in a study of T-cell reconstitution after alpha-beta-depleted transplantation in children. MiXCR, run by TCRdb on the PCR reads, gives a single entry per CDR3 protein. The sample includes about 240,000 distinct CDR3 sequences, more than 20% of them seen just once. This material consisted of PBMCs, taken before TCRalphabeta/CD19-depleted stem cell transplant. These receptors were collected from a girl aged 2 to 10 with Fanconi anemia, due to receive a stem cell transplant. Both conserved end residues are part of each CDR3. D genes are given only for firm matches. Clone size is stated in some rows and not others, as once, few, many or a class when expanded.

abundance: few; v_gene: TRBV6-2/TRBV6-3; j_gene: TRBJ2-1; d_gene: TRBD2; CDR3nt: TGTGCCAGCAGTCACGGACTAGACAAGTTCTTC; CDR3aa: CASSHGLDKFF
abundance: -; v_gene: TRBV7-3; j_gene: TRBJ1-1; d_gene: -; CDR3nt: TGTGCCAGCAGCTTACAACAGGGAACTGAAGCTTTCTTT; CDR3aa: CASSLQQGTEAFF
abundance: -; v_gene: TRBV29-1; j_gene: TRBJ2-1; d_gene: TRBD2; CDR3nt: TGCAGCGTTGGGCTAGCGGCAGACAATGAGCAGTTCTTC; CDR3aa: CSVGLAADNEQFF
abundance: -; v_gene: TRBV5-1; j_gene: TRBJ2-7; d_gene: -; CDR3nt: TGCGCCAGCAGCTTGGTGATGGGATCGGGCTACGAGCAGTACTTC; CDR3aa: CASSLVMGSGYEQYF
abundance: -; v_gene: TRBV25-1; j_gene: TRBJ2-7; d_gene: -; CDR3nt: TGTGCCAGCAGTGAATATTGGAAGGACTACGAGCAGTACTTC; CDR3aa: CASSEYWKDYEQYF
abundance: few; v_gene: TRBV20-1; j_gene: TRBJ1-1; d_gene: TRBD1; CDR3nt: TGCAGTGCTAGCAAGGGGGCTGGCGGCACTGAAGCTTTCTTT; CDR3aa: CSASKGAGGTEAFF
abundance: many; v_gene: TRBV6-5; j_gene: TRBJ1-3; d_gene: TRBD1; CDR3nt: TGTGCCAGCCGGGAGCGGACAGGGCCCTCTGGAAACACCATATATTTT; CDR3aa: CASRERTGPSGNTIYF
abundance: few; v_gene: TRBV20-1; j_gene: TRBJ2-3; d_gene: -; CDR3nt: TGCAGTGCTGGGTGGGACCACGAGCAGTATTTT; CDR3aa: CSAGWDHEQYF
abundance: -; v_gene: TRBV20-1; j_gene: TRBJ2-3; d_gene: -; CDR3nt: TGCGGGGGACAAGCTGCGTTGTATCGGGGTGAAGGCACAACAGATACGCAGTATTTT; CDR3aa: CGGQAALYRGEGTTDTQYF
abundance: few; v_gene: TRBV11-2; j_gene: TRBJ2-4; d_gene: -; CDR3nt: TGTGCCAGCAGCTTACAGGGACTCAAAAACATTCAGTACTTC; CDR3aa: CASSLQGLKNIQYF
abundance: many; v_gene: TRBV29-1; j_gene: TRBJ2-3; d_gene: -; CDR3nt: TGCAGCGCTGAGGGGGGTGGGCCAGATACGCAGTATTTT; CDR3aa: CSAEGGGPDTQYF
abundance: -; v_gene: TRBV13; j_gene: TRBJ2-7; d_gene: -; CDR3nt: TGTGCCAGCAGCTTTCGGTTCGAGGTTGACGAGCAGTACTTC; CDR3aa: CASSFRFEVDEQYF
abundance: -; v_gene: TRBV5-1; j_gene: TRBJ2-7; d_gene: TRBD1; CDR3nt: TGCGCCAGCAGCGCCTATAAAAGTGGGACAGGGGCCGAGCAGTACTTC; CDR3aa: CASSAYKSGTGAEQYF
abundance: few; v_gene: TRBV4-2; j_gene: TRBJ2-2; d_gene: -; CDR3nt: TGTGCCAGCAGCCAAGAACGGGGGAACACCGGGGAGCTGTTTTTT; CDR3aa: CASSQERGNTGELFF
abundance: many; v_gene: TRBV29-1; j_gene: TRBJ2-3; d_gene: -; CDR3nt: TGCAGCGTTGAAGATTCGGGCCGGACCCCCAATACGCAGTATTTT; CDR3aa: CSVEDSGRTPNTQYF
abundance: -; v_gene: TRBV19; j_gene: TRBJ2-5; d_gene: TRBD1; CDR3nt: TGTGCCAGTAGTGCCGACAGGGCCAGCCAAGAGACCCAGTACTTC; CDR3aa: CASSADRASQETQYF
abundance: -; v_gene: TRBV6-5; j_gene: TRBJ2-1; d_gene: -; CDR3nt: TGTGCCAGCAGTTTACTCAGTAGCGGTGCCTACAATGAGCAGTTCTTC; CDR3aa: CASSLLSSGAYNEQFF
abundance: many; v_gene: TRBV18; j_gene: TRBJ2-1; d_gene: TRBD2; CDR3nt: TGTGCCAGCACTCTTAGCGGGAACTACAATGAGCAGTTCTTC; CDR3aa: CASTLSGNYNEQFF
abundance: once; v_gene: TRBV18; j_gene: TRBJ2-5; d_gene: TRBD1; CDR3nt: TGTGCCAGCTCACCCGGACAGGAAGAGACCCAGTACTTC; CDR3aa: CASSPGQEETQYF
abundance: -; v_gene: TRBV11-2; j_gene: TRBJ2-6; d_gene: -; CDR3nt: TGTGCCAGCACCGTCGTCTCTGGGGCCAACGTCCTGACTTTC; CDR3aa: CASTVVSGANVLTF
abundance: few; v_gene: TRBV20-1; j_gene: TRBJ1-1; d_gene: -; CDR3nt: TGCAGTGCTAGAGATCGGAGCGACATCTTT; CDR3aa: CSARDRSDIF
abundance: many; v_gene: TRBV21-1; j_gene: TRBJ2-3; d_gene: -; CDR3nt: TGTGCCAGCCCGGACAGAACAGATACGCAGTATTTT; CDR3aa: CASPDRTDTQYF
abundance: -; v_gene: TRBV7-2; j_gene: TRBJ2-5; d_gene: TRBD2; CDR3nt: TGTGCCAGCAGCTTAGATACTAGCGGGGGATTAGAGACCCAGTACTTC; CDR3aa: CASSLDTSGGLETQYF
abundance: few; v_gene: TRBV7-6; j_gene: TRBJ2-1; d_gene: -; CDR3nt: TGTGCCAGCAGCTTAGTGGCGGGACTTCTGTACAATGAGCAGTTCTTC; CDR3aa: CASSLVAGLLYNEQFF
abundance: -; v_gene: TRBV6-4; j_gene: TRBJ2-1; d_gene: TRBD2; CDR3nt: TGTGCCAGCAGTGACCATGGCGGGAGAAGGCTCAATGAGCAGTTCTTC; CDR3aa: CASSDHGGRRLNEQFF
abundance: -; v_gene: TRBV7-3; j_gene: TRBJ2-1; d_gene: -; CDR3nt: TGTGCCAGCAGCTTAACCGCCTGGAACAATGAGCAGTTCTTC; CDR3aa: CASSLTAWNNEQFF
abundance: many; v_gene: TRBV5-1; j_gene: TRBJ2-7; d_gene: TRBD1; CDR3nt: TGCGCCAGCAGCTTGGCAGGACAGGGGTTCGGCGAGCAGTACTTC; CDR3aa: CASSLAGQGFGEQYF
abundance: few; v_gene: TRBV20-1; j_gene: TRBJ2-1; d_gene: TRBD1; CDR3nt: TGCAGTGCTAGACCGGACAGGGTCCCCTACAATGAGCAGTTCTTC; CDR3aa: CSARPDRVPYNEQFF
abundance: many; v_gene: TRBV29-1; j_gene: TRBJ2-5; d_gene: -; CDR3nt: TGCAGCGTGCAGGGGTCAGAGACCCAGTACTTC; CDR3aa: CSVQGSETQYF
abundance: -; v_gene: TRBV4-1; j_gene: TRBJ2-3; d_gene: -; CDR3nt: TGCGCCAGCAGCCGGATGGCGGGGGCAGAACCAGATACGCAGTATTTT; CDR3aa: CASSRMAGAEPDTQYF
abundance: -; v_gene: TRBV29-1; j_gene: TRBJ2-7; d_gene: TRBD1; CDR3nt: TGCAGCATTGAGACCGACAGGGAACCCTACGAGCAGTACTTC; CDR3aa: CSIETDREPYEQYF
abundance: many; v_gene: TRBV29-1; j_gene: TRBJ2-5; d_gene: TRBD1; CDR3nt: TGCAGCGTCGGGACAGGGACGGAGACCCAGTACTTC; CDR3aa: CSVGTGTETQYF
abundance: many; v_gene: TRBV7-2; j_gene: TRBJ2-5; d_gene: TRBD2; CDR3nt: TGTGCCAGCAGCTTCCAACTAGCGGAACAAGAGACCCAGTACTTC; CDR3aa: CASSFQLAEQETQYF